This T cell receptor (beta chain) emerged from a study of blood T cell repertoires in COVID-19. Study at large: Acute and convalescent COVID-19 samples came from the United States, Italy and Spain. From T cells, B-cell-depleted T cells, or PBMCs came the material, which was cDNA or gDNA.

Everyone who took part was 18 to 89 years old, and they came from about 25 US areas. The CDR3 is 14 residues long. Germline CDR1 reads WNHNN; CDR2 reads SYGVQD (reference sequence). V gave up 2 bases and J gave up 1 base, with 8 bases separating them. Generated by immunoSEQ multiplex PCR, the TCRdb table keeps only in-frame clones and is missing some. This repertoire shows 200,000 to 250,000 clones, roughly 87% found once; its top ten account for 9.5% to 14%. This TCR was recovered from a man aged 25 to 40 who had recovered from COVID-19. V and J are TRBV10-1 and TRBJ1-1; D is undetermined. Input material: PBMCs or T cells enriched from blood (not recorded which). This chain's CDR3 is CASSEEGWNTEAFF. CDR3 nucleotide sequence: TGCGCCAGCAGTGAGGAGGGATGGAACACTGAAGCTTTCTTT.